This T cell receptor beta chain was observed in a study of blood T cells in healthy people across ages. PBMCs numbering at least 7 million were isolated per sample. A second PCR of 7 to 11 cycles used a sample-barcoded 5' primer and a J-beta primer mix. TCRdb recomputed calls from the 5' RACE reads with MiXCR, one row per CDR3 protein. Of about 1.4 million distinct CDR3 sequences in the sample, approximately 59% are singletons; the top ten hold approximately 7%. The CDR3 is made up of 14 amino acids. CDR1 and CDR2 (germline): MNHEY, SVGAGI. Trimming at V came to 6 bases and at J to 2 bases, leaving 4 bases not matched to a gene.

The chain employs TRBV6-5 and TRBJ2-3; 8 bases line up with TRBD1. The clonotype was recovered from a young man in good health. Specimen: blood. CDR3 nucleotide sequence: TGTGCCAGCAGAGACAGGGGCCTCACAGATACGCAGTATTTT. As protein: CASRDRGLTDTQYF.